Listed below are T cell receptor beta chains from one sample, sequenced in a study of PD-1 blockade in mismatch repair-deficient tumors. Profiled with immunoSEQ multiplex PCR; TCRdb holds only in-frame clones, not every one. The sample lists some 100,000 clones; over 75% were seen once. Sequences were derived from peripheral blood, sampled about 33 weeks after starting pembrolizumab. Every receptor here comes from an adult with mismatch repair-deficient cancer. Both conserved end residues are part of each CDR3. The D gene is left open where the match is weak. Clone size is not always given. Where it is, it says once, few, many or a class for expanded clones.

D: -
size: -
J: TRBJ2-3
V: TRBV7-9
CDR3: CAISDSGGTDTQYF
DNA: TGTGCCATCTCAGACTCTGGGGGCACAGATACGCAGTATTTT

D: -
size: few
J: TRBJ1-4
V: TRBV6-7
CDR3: CASSYREKLFF
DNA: TGTGCCAGCAGTTACCGTGAAAAACTGTTTTTT

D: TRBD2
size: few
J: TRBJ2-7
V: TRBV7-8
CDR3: CASSLLRGRRSYEQYF
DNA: TGTGCCAGCAGCTTACTTCGCGGGAGAAGGTCCTACGAGCAGTACTTC

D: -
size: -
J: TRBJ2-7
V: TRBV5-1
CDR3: CASSSGTGYEQYF
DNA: TGCGCCAGCAGTTCCGGGACTGGTTACGAGCAGTACTTC

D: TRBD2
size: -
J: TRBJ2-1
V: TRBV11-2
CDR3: CASSLDSGSWLFF
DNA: TGTGCCAGCAGCTTAGATAGCGGGAGTTGGCTGTTCTTC

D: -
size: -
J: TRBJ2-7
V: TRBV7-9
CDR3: CASSNRETVSYEQYF
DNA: TGTGCCAGCAGCAACCGGGAAACAGTTTCTTACGAGCAGTACTTC

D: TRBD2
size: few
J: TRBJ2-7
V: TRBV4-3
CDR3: CASSLDSLAGNDEQYF
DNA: TGCGCCAGCAGCCTTGACTCACTAGCGGGAAACGACGAGCAGTACTTC

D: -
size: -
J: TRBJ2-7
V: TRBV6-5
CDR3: CASSPGASYEQYF
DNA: TGTGCCAGCAGTCCCGGGGCTTCCTACGAGCAGTACTTC

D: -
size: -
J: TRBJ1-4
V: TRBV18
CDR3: CASSYGGSGEKLFF
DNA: TGTGCCAGCTCGTACGGGGGCTCGGGTGAAAAACTGTTTTTT

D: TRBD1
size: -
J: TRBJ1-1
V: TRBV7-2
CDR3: CASSLAGTGVTEAFF
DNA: TGTGCCAGCAGCTTAGCGGGGACAGGGGTCACTGAAGCTTTCTTT

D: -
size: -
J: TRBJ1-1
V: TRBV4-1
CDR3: CASSQEQNTEAFF
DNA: TGCGCCAGCAGCCAAGAACAGAACACTGAAGCTTTCTTT

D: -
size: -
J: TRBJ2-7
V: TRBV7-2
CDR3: CASSFGLSVGEQYF
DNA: TGTGCCAGCAGCTTCGGACTATCGGTGGGGGAGCAGTACTTC

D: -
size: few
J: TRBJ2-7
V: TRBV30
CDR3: CAWSVRGASRAYEQYF
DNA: TGTGCCTGGAGTGTACGGGGAGCGTCTAGGGCCTACGAGCAGTACTTC

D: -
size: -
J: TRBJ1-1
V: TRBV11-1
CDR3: CASSLSLYTEAFF
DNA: TGTGCCAGCAGCTTAAGCCTTTACACTGAAGCTTTCTTT

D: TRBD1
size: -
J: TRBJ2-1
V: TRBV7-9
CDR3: CASSLAKGQGAGNEQFF
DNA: TGTGCCAGCAGCTTAGCAAAAGGTCAGGGGGCAGGGAATGAGCAGTTCTTC

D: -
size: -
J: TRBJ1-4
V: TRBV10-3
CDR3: CAIRKEEKLFF
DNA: TGTGCCATCAGGAAGGAAGAAAAACTGTTTTTT

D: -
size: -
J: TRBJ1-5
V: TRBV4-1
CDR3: CASSQVWTDDNQPQHF
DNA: TGCGCCAGCAGCCAAGTCTGGACAGATGACAATCAGCCCCAGCATTTT

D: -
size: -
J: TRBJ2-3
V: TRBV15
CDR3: CATSRGVAAGTDTQYF
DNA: TGTGCCACCAGCAGAGGAGTAGCGGCGGGTACAGATACGCAGTATTTT

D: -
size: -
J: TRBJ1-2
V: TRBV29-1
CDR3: CSVETPGSGYTF
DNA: TGCAGCGTTGAAACCCCAGGGTCCGGCTACACCTTC

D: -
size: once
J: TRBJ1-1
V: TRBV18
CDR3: CASSLEGLVNTEAFF
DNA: TGTGCCAGCTCACTCGAGGGGTTGGTGAACACTGAAGCTTTCTTT

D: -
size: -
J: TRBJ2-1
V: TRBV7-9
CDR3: CASSPGQYNEQFF
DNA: TGTGCCAGCAGCCCAGGACAGTACAATGAGCAGTTCTTC

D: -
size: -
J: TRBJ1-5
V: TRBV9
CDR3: CASSSHSNQPQHF
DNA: TGTGCCAGCAGCTCCCACTCTAATCAGCCCCAGCATTTT

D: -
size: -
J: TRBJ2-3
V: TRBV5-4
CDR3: CASSLAPTSTDTQYF
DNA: TGTGCCAGCAGCTTGGCCCCGACTAGCACAGATACGCAGTATTTT

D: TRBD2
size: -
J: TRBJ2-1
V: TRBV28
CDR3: CASSFIGTNHNEQFF
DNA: TGTGCCAGCAGTTTTATAGGGACTAACCACAATGAGCAGTTCTTC

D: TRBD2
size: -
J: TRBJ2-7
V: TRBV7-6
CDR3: CASSLTPPGTSGRTEQYF
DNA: TGTGCCAGCAGCTTAACCCCCCCTGGGACTAGCGGGAGGACCGAGCAGTACTTC

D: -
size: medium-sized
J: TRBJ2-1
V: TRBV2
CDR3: CASSGVEQFF
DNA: TGTGCCAGCAGTGGGGTTGAGCAGTTCTTC

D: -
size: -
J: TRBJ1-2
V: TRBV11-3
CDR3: CASSLTGAANYGYTF
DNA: TGTGCCAGCAGCTTAACCGGAGCGGCTAACTATGGCTACACCTTC

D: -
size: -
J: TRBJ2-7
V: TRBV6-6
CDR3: CASSYANSKGHEQYF
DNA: TGTGCCAGCAGTTACGCGAACAGTAAGGGCCACGAGCAGTACTTC

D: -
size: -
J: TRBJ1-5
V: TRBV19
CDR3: CASSIGGSLNQPQHF
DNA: TGTGCCAGTAGTATCGGAGGCAGCCTCAATCAGCCCCAGCATTTT

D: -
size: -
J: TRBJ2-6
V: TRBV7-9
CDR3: CASSATQGYSPGANVLTF
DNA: TGTGCCAGCAGCGCCACACAGGGATACTCTCCTGGGGCCAACGTCCTGACTTTC

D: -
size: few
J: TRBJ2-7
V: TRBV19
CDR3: CASSTGLAREQYF
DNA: TGTGCCAGTAGTACGGGCCTCGCCCGAGAGCAGTACTTC

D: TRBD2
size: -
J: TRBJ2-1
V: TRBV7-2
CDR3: CASSSVAGGRNEQFF
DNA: TGTGCCAGCAGCTCAGTAGCGGGAGGGAGGAATGAGCAGTTCTTC

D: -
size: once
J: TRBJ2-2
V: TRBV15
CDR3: CATSRDPLGRELFF
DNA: TGTGCCACCAGCAGAGACCCCCTGGGCCGGGAGCTGTTTTTT

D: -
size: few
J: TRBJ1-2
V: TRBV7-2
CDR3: CASSLDGNYGYTF
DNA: TGTGCCAGCAGCTTGGACGGTAACTATGGCTACACCTTC

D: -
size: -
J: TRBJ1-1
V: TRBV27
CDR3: CASSLGGGVTEAFF
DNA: TGTGCCAGCAGTTTGGGAGGAGGGGTCACTGAAGCTTTCTTT

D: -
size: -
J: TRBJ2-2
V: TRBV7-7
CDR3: CASSLSGRTGELFF
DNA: TGTGCTAGCAGCTTATCCGGTAGGACCGGGGAGCTGTTTTTT

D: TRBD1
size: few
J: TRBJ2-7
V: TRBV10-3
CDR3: CAINPGQGAYEQYF
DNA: TGTGCCATCAACCCGGGACAGGGGGCCTACGAGCAGTACTTC

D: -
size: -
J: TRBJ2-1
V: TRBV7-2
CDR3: CASSFSRTNLYNEQFF
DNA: TGTGCCAGCAGCTTTAGTCGGACTAATCTCTACAATGAGCAGTTCTTC

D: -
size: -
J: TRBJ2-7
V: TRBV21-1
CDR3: CASSNGQTGRYQEYYEQYF
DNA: TGTGCCAGCAGCAATGGCCAAACGGGGCGGTACCAGGAATACTACGAGCAGTACTTC

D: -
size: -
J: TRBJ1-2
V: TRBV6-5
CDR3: CASSQHLYGYTF
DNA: TGTGCCAGCAGTCAACATCTATATGGCTACACCTTC

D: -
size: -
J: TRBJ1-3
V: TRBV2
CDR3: CASSISGNTIYF
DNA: TGTGCCAGCAGTATCTCTGGAAACACCATATATTTT

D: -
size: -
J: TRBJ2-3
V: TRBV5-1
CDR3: CASSFWGGTDTQYF
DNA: TGCGCCAGCAGCTTCTGGGGGGGCACAGATACGCAGTATTTT

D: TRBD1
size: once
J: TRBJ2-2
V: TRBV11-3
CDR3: CASSSTGQGATGELFF
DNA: TGTGCCAGCAGTTCTACTGGACAGGGGGCCACCGGGGAGCTGTTTTTT

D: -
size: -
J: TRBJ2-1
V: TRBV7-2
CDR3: CASSLRSLRDNEQFF
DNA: TGTGCCAGCAGCTTAAGGTCCCTCAGGGACAATGAGCAGTTCTTC

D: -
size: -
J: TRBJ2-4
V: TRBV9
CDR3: CASSVDPLPSDIQYF
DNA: TGTGCCAGCAGCGTAGACCCCCTTCCGTCGGACATTCAGTACTTC